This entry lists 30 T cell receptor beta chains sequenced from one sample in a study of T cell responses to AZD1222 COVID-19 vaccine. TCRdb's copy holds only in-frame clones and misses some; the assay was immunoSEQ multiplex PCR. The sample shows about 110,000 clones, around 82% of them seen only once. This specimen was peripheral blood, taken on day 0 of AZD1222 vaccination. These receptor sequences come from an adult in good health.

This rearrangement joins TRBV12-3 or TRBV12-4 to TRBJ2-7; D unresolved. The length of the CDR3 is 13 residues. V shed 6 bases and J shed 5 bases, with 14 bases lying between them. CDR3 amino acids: CASSPRIVDEQYF. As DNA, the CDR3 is TGTGCCAGCAGCCCTAGAATTGTCGACGAGCAGTACTTC.

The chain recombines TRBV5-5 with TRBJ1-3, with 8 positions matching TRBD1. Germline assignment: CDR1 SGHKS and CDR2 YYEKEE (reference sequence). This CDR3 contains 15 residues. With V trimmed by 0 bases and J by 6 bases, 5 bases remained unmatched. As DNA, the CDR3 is TGTGCCAGCAGCTTGGGGACAGGGAATTTAAACACCATATATTTT. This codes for CASSLGTGNLNTIYF.

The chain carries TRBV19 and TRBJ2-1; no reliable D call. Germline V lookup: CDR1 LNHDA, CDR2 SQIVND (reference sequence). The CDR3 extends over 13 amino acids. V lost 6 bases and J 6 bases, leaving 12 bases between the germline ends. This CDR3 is CASSADGLNEQFF. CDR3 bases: TGTGCCAGTAGCGCGGACGGCCTCAATGAGCAGTTCTTC.

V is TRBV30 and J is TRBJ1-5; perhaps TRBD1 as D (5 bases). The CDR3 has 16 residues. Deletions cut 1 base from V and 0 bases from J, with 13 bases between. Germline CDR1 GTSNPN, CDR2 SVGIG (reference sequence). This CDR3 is CAWSGGELNSNQPQHF. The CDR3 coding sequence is TGTGCCTGGAGTGGAGGGGAGTTGAATAGCAATCAGCCCCAGCATTTT.

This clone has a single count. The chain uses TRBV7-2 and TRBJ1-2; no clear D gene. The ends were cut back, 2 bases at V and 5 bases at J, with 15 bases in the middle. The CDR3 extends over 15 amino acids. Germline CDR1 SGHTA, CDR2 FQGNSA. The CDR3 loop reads CASSLTRVTSYGYTF. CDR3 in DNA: TGTGCCAGCAGCTTAACGAGGGTTACCTCATATGGCTACACCTTC.

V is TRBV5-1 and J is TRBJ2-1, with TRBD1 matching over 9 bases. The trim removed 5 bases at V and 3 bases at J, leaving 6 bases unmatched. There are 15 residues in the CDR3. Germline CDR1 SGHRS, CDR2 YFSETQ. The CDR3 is CASRVGQGFYNEQFF. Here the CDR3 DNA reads TGCGCCAGCAGGGTGGGACAGGGTTTCTACAATGAGCAGTTCTTC.

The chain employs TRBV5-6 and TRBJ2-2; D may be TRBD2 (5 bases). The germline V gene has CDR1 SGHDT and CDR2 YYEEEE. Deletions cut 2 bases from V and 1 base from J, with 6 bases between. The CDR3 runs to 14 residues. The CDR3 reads CASSFRGNTGELFF. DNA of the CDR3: TGTGCCAGCAGCTTCCGGGGGAACACCGGGGAGCTGTTTTTT.

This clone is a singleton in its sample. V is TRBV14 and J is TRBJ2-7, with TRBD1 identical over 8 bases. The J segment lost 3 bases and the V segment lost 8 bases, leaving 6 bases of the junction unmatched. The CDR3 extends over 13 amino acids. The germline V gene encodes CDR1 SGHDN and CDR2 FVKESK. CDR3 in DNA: TGTGCCAGCTCCCCCGGACAGGGCTACGAGCAGTACTTC. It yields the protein CASSPGQGYEQYF.

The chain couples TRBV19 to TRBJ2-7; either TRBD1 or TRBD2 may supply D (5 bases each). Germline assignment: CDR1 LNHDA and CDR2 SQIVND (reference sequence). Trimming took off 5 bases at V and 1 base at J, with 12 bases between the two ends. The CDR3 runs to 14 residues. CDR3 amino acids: CASSSTGTSYEQYF. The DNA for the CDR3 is TGTGCCAGTAGTTCTACCGGGACGTCCTACGAGCAGTACTTC.

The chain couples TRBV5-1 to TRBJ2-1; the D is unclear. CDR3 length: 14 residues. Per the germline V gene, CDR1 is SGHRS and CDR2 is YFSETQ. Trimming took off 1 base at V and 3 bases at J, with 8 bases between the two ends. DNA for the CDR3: TGCGCCAGCAGCTTGTCTGGTAACTACAATGAGCAGTTCTTC. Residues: CASSLSGNYNEQFF. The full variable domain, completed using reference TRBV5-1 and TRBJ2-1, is KAGVTQTPRYLIKTRGQQVTLSCSPISGHRSVSWYQQTPGQGLQFLFEYFSETQRNKGNFPGRFSGRQFSNSRSEMNVSTLELGDSALYLCASSLSGNYNEQFFGPGTRLTVL.

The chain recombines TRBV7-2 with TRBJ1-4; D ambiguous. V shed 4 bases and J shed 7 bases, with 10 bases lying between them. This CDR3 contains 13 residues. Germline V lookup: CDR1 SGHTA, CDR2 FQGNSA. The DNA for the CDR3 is TGTGCCAGCAGCTCTTTCGGAGGTGAAAAACTGTTTTTT. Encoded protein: CASSSFGGEKLFF.

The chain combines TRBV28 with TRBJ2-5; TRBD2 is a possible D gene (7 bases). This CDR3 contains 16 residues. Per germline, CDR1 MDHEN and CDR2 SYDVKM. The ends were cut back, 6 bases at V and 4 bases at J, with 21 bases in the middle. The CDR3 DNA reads TGTGCCAGCAGCTTGGGGGGGCCAGGGCGAGGAGAGACCCAGTACTTC. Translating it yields CASSLGGPGRGETQYF. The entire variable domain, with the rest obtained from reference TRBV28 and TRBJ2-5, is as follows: DVKVTQSSRYLVKRTGEKVFLECVQDMDHENMFWYRQDPGLGLRLIYFSYDVKMKEKGDIPEGYSVSREKKERFSLILESASTNQTSMYLCASSLGGPGRGETQYFGPGTRLLVL.

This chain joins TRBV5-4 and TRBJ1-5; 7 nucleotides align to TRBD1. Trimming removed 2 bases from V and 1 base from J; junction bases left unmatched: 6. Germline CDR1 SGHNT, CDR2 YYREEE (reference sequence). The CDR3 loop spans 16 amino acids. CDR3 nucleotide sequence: TGTGCCAGCAGCTTATACACGGGACAGAGCAATCAGCCCCAGCATTTT. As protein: CASSLYTGQSNQPQHF.

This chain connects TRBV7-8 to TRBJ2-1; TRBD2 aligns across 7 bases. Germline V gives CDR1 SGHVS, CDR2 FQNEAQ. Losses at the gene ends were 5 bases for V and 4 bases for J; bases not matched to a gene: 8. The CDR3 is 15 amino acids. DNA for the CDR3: TGTGCCAGCAGCAAGCTAGCGGAAGATTACAATGAGCAGTTCTTC. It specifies CASSKLAEDYNEQFF. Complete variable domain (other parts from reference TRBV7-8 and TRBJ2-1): GAGVSQSPRYKVAKRGQDVALRCDPISGHVSLFWYQQALGQGPEFLTYFQNEAQLDKSGLPSDRFFAERPEGSVSTLKIQRTQQEDSAVYLCASSKLAEDYNEQFFGPGTRLTVL.

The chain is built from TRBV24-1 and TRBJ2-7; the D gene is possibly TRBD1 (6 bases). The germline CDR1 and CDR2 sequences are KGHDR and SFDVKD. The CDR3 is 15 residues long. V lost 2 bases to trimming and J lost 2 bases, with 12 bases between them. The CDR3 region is CATSDSRTVTYEQYF. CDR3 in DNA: TGTGCCACCAGTGATTCCCGGACAGTAACCTACGAGCAGTACTTC.

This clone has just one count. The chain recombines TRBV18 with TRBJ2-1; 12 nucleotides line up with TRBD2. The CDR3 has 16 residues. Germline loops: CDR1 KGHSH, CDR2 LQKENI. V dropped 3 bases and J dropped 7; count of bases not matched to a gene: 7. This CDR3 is CASSPRTSGAGNEQFF. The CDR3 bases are TGTGCCAGCTCACCCAGGACTAGCGGGGCGGGGAATGAGCAGTTCTTC.

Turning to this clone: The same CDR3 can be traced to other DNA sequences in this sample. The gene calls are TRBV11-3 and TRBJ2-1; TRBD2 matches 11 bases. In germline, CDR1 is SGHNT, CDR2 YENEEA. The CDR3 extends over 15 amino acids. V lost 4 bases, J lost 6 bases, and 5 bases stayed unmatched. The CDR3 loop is CASSSNGLAGNEQFF. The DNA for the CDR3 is TGTGCCAGCAGCTCTAACGGACTAGCGGGCAATGAGCAGTTCTTC.

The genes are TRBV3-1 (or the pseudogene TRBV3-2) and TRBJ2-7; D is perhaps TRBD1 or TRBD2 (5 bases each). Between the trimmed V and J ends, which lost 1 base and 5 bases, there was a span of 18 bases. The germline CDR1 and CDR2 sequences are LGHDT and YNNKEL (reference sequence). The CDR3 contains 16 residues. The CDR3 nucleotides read TGTGCCAGCAGCCAAGCATCAGGGACGGGAAGCCACGAGCAGTACTTC. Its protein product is CASSQASGTGSHEQYF.

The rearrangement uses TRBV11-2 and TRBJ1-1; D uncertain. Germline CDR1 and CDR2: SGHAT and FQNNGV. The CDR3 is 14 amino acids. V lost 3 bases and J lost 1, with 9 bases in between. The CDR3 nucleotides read TGTGCCAGCAGCTTGCAAGCGAAGAACACTGAAGCTTTCTTT. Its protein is CASSLQAKNTEAFF. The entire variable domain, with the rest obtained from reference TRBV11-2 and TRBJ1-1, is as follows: EAGVAQSPRYKIIEKRQSVAFWCNPISGHATLYWYQQILGQGPKLLIQFQNNGVVDDSQLPKDRFSAERLKGVDSTLKIQPAKLEDSAVYLCASSLQAKNTEAFFGQGTRLTVV.

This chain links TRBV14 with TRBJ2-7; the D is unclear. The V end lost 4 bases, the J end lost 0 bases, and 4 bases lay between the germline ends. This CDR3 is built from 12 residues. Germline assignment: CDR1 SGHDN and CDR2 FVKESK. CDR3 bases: TGTGCCAGCAGCCCGTCCTCCTACGAGCAGTACTTC. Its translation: CASSPSSYEQYF.

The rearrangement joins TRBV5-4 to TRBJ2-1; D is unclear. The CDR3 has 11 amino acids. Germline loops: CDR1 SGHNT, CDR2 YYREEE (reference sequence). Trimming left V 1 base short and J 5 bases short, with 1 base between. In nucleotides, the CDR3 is TGTGCCAGCAGCTTGCACAATGAGCAGTTCTTC. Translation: CASSLHNEQFF.

DNA for the CDR3: TGTGCCAGCAGCTTAGTACGGGAAGAGACCCAGTACTTC. This encodes CASSLVREETQYF. V gene TRBV7-2 combines with J gene TRBJ2-5; unclear D gene. CDR3 length: 13 amino acids. Germline values: CDR1 SGHTA, CDR2 FQGNSA. Trimming removed 1 base from V and 3 bases from J, with 6 bases in between.

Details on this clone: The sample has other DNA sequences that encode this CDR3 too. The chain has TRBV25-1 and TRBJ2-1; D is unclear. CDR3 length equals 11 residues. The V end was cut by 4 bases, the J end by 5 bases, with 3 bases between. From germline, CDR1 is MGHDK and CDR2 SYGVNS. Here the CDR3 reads CASSADNEQFF. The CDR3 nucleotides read TGTGCCAGCAGTGCTGACAATGAGCAGTTCTTC.

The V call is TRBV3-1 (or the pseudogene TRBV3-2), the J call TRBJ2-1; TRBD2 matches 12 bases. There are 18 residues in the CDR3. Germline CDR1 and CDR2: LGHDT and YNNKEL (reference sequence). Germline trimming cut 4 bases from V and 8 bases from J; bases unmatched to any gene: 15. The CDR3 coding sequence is TGTGCCAGCAGCCCCCGCTCACGGCTAGCGGGAGGGCCGGATGAGCAGTTCTTC. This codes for CASSPRSRLAGGPDEQFF.

The CDR3 nucleotides read TGTGCCAGCAGTTACCGTGGACTAGCCCACGAGCAGTACTTC. Its protein is CASSYRGLAHEQYF. The chain couples TRBV6-5 to TRBJ2-7; 8 bases are shared with TRBD2. V lost 2 bases and J lost 5; bases outside the gene matches: 5. This CDR3 contains 14 residues. Germline lookup yields CDR1 MNHEY and CDR2 SVGAGI.

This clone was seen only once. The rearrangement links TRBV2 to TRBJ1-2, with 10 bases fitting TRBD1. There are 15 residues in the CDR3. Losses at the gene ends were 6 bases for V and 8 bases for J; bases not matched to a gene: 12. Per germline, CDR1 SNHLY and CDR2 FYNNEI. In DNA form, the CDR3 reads TGTGCCAGCAGCGATTTTAAGGGACAGGGGACCGGCTACACCTTC. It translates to CASSDFKGQGTGYTF.

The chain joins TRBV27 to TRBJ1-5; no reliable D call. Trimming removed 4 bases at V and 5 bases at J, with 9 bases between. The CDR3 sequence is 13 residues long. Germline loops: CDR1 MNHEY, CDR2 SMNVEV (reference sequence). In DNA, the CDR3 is TGTGCCAGCAGTTCCAGCGGGGATCAGCCCCAGCATTTT. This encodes CASSSSGDQPQHF.

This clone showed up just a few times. The CDR3 here is CASSFTSRDSSYEQYF. CDR3 DNA: TGCGCCAGCAGCTTTACCTCCCGGGACAGCTCCTACGAGCAGTACTTC. This sequence joins TRBV5-1 and TRBJ2-7; 7 bases map to TRBD1. Trimming took 2 bases from V and 0 from J; bases not matched to a gene: 8. Per germline, CDR1 SGHRS and CDR2 YFSETQ. This CDR3 has 16 residues.

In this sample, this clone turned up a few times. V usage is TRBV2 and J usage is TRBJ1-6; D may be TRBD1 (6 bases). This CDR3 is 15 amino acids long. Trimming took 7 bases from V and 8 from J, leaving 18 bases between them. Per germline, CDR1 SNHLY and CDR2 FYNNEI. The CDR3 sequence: CASNGEGGSYSPLHF. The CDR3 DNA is TGTGCCAGCAATGGTGAGGGGGGGAGTTATTCACCCCTCCACTTT.

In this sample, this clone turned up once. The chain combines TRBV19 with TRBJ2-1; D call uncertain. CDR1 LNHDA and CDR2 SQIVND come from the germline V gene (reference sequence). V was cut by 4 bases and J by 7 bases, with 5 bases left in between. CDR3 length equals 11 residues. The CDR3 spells CASSRHNEQFF. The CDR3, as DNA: TGTGCCAGTAGTAGGCATAATGAGCAGTTCTTC. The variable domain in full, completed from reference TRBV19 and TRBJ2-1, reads DGGITQSPKYLFRKEGQNVTLSCEQNLNHDAMYWYRQDPGQGLRLIYYSQIVNDFQKGDIAEGYSVSREKKESFPLTVTSAQKNPTAFYLCASSRHNEQFFGPGTRLTVL.